A single sample is the source of the 21 T cell receptor beta chains below, sequenced in a study of control samples from healthy donors and cancer patients. The method was immunoSEQ multiplex PCR; TCRdb's version includes in-frame clones alone and lacks a portion of them. The sample consists of over 100,000 clones, 90% of them appearing once. Sequenced: blood. These TCRs come from a human donor in good health. The donor label of this sample is uncertain.

This rearrangement joins TRBV9 to TRBJ1-1, with 7 positions matching TRBD1. Per the germline V gene, CDR1 is SGDLS and CDR2 is YYNGEE. V gave up 2 bases and J gave up 1 base; unmatched junction bases: 2. The CDR3 length is 14 residues. CDR3 in DNA: TGTGCCAGCAGCGTGGGACAGTCGAACACTGAAGCTTTCTTT. As protein: CASSVGQSNTEAFF.

Concerning this clone itself: The identical CDR3 is also encoded by other nucleotide sequences in the sample. The chain has TRBV5-4 and TRBJ1-1; the D is unclear. Per the germline V gene, CDR1 is SGHNT and CDR2 is YYREEE (reference sequence). CDR3 length equals 13 residues. Trimming cost V 0 bases and J 1 base, with 4 bases left between them. The CDR3 protein is CASSLGGNTEAFF. In nucleotides, the CDR3 is TGTGCCAGCAGCTTGGGAGGGAACACTGAAGCTTTCTTT.

The chain is built from TRBV18 and TRBJ1-2, with D hard to call. The CDR3 spans 13 residues. V lost 0 bases, J lost 8 bases, and 10 bases lay in between. Germline-derived CDR1 and CDR2 are KGHSH and LQKENI. CDR3 DNA sequence: TGTGCCAGCTCACCACCAGAGGATCGGGGCTACACCTTC. Its protein is CASSPPEDRGYTF.

Only one count was recorded for this clone. The chain is built from TRBV11-2 and TRBJ1-3; D unresolved. The CDR3 is 14 amino acids. The V and J ends lost 5 bases and 4 bases respectively, with 12 bases between them. In germline, CDR1 is SGHAT, CDR2 FQNNGV. The chain's CDR3 is CASSLSLSGNTIYF. In nucleotides, the CDR3 is TGTGCCAGCAGCCTGAGTCTCTCGGGAAACACCATATATTTT.

This rearrangement joins TRBV28 to TRBJ1-4, with TRBD1 as a possible D gene (6 bases). Trimming stripped 2 bases from V and 4 bases from J, with 11 bases between. The CDR3 is made up of 15 amino acids. Germline V lookup: CDR1 MDHEN, CDR2 SYDVKM. The CDR3 DNA sequence: TGTGCCAGCAGTTTAAGGGGGTTTAGTAATGAAAAACTGTTTTTT. As protein: CASSLRGFSNEKLFF.

This clone was detected once. The gene calls are TRBV24-1 and TRBJ1-1, with unresolved D. V was shortened by 5 bases and J by 1 base, with 10 bases between the two germline ends. The CDR3 is 14 residues long. Looked up from germline, CDR1 is KGHDR and CDR2 is SFDVKD. CDR3: CATSAGYRNTEAFF. In nucleotides, the CDR3 is TGTGCCACCAGTGCCGGATACAGGAACACTGAAGCTTTCTTT.

V gene TRBV5-4 combines with J gene TRBJ2-1; possible D gene TRBD2, 5 bases. This CDR3 is 14 amino acids long. V lost 2 bases to trimming and J lost 5 bases, with 11 bases between them. Germline CDR1 SGHNT, CDR2 YYREEE (reference sequence). CDR3 region: CASSFGSYDNEQFF. The CDR3 DNA reads as TGTGCCAGCAGCTTTGGGAGCTATGACAATGAGCAGTTCTTC.

This rearrangement joins TRBV28 to TRBJ1-4; 8 nucleotides line up with TRBD1. Germline V gives CDR1 MDHEN, CDR2 SYDVKM. Trimming cost V 6 bases and J 7 bases; bases outside gene matches: 13. CDR3 length equals 16 residues. CDR3 protein: CASRSAGTGSFEKLFF. As DNA, the CDR3 is TGTGCCAGCAGAAGCGCCGGGACAGGTAGTTTTGAAAAACTGTTTTTT.

Here the CDR3 reads CASSQDRSSARYGYTF. CDR3 nucleotide sequence: TGCGCCAGCAGCCAAGATCGGTCGTCGGCCCGCTATGGCTACACCTTC. V and J are TRBV4-1 and TRBJ1-2, with unresolved D. V lost 0 bases to trimming and J lost 4 bases, with 15 bases between them. The germline V gene has CDR1 MGHRA and CDR2 YSYEKL. This CDR3 has 16 residues.

V gene TRBV6-5 combines with J gene TRBJ1-1; D unclear. Trimming took 7 bases from V and 3 from J, leaving 12 bases between them. The CDR3 length is 13 residues. Germline V gene sequence: CDR1 MNHEY, CDR2 SVGAGI. The CDR3 protein is CASTLRGHTEAFF. The CDR3 nucleotides read TGTGCCAGCACCCTGCGCGGACACACTGAAGCTTTCTTT.

Remarks on this clone: The same CDR3 is also encoded by other DNA sequences in this sample. V is TRBV6-6 and J is TRBJ2-7; the D gene is possibly TRBD1 (5 bases). V was cut by 2 bases and J by 3 bases, with 17 bases left in between. Germline V gene sequence: CDR1 MNHNY, CDR2 SVGAGI (reference sequence). This CDR3 has 16 residues. CDR3 in amino acids: CASSYASKRTNYEQYF. Here the CDR3 DNA reads TGTGCCAGCAGTTACGCTTCGAAAAGGACAAACTACGAGCAGTACTTC.

This chain joins TRBV18 and TRBJ1-4; no clear D gene. The CDR3 runs 18 residues. V lost 4 bases to trimming and J lost 0 bases, with 18 bases between them. Looked up from germline, CDR1 is KGHSH and CDR2 is LQKENI. CDR3 region: CASSLSGSQIATNEKLFF. The CDR3 DNA sequence: TGTGCCAGCTCACTTTCGGGGTCCCAAATTGCAACTAATGAAAAACTGTTTTTT.

Comments on this clone: Different DNA sequences within this sample yield the same CDR3. The CDR3 coding sequence is TGTGCCAGCACTCCAGGGGGGCTAGCGGGGGACAATGAGCAGTTCTTC. Amino acid sequence: CASTPGGLAGDNEQFF. V is TRBV28 and J is TRBJ2-1, with 10 bases matching TRBD2. Trimming removed 7 bases from V and 5 bases from J; junction bases left unmatched: 11. The CDR3 is 16 amino acids. The germline V gene encodes CDR1 MDHEN and CDR2 SYDVKM.

This chain links TRBV11-2 with TRBJ2-2; D is unresolved. Trimming took 7 bases from V and 5 from J, leaving 11 bases between them. This CDR3 spans 13 amino acids. The V gene's germline CDR1 is SGHAT and CDR2 FQNNGV. The CDR3 region is CASNTQRTGELFF. Here the CDR3 DNA reads TGTGCCAGCAACACCCAAAGGACCGGGGAGCTGTTTTTT.

This clone was picked up one time. This chain links TRBV20-1 with TRBJ2-6; D possibly corresponds to TRBD1 (7 bases). The CDR3 is 17 residues long. The V gene lost 3 bases and the J gene lost 2 bases, with 17 bases spanning the gap. Looked up from germline, CDR1 is DFQATT and CDR2 is SNEGSKA (reference sequence). CDR3 DNA: TGCAGTGCTAGTGTTGTGACAGGGACTCCTGGGGCCAACGTCCTGACTTTC. Translation gives CSASVVTGTPGANVLTF.

J is TRBJ1-3 and V is TRBV3-1 (or the pseudogene TRBV3-2); a weak D match, TRBD1 (6 bases). Per germline, CDR1 LGHDT and CDR2 YNNKEL (reference sequence). The CDR3 has 16 amino acids. The V gene lost 5 bases and the J gene lost 3 bases, with 17 bases spanning the gap. The DNA of the CDR3 is TGTGCCAGCAGCAGCCCGACAGGTACGAATGGAAACACCATATATTTT. It is translated as CASSSPTGTNGNTIYF.

This clone came up once. V and J are TRBV30 and TRBJ1-4; 9 bases map to TRBD1. V shed 2 bases, J shed 8 bases, and the junction held 6 bases outside the gene matches. The CDR3 spans 14 residues. Germline CDR1 and CDR2: GTSNPN and SVGIG (reference sequence). This CDR3 is CAWSKTGGGEKLFF. The CDR3 DNA reads TGTGCCTGGAGTAAGACAGGGGGGGGAGAAAAACTGTTTTTT.

This sequence joins TRBV6-6 and TRBJ2-5, with a possible D match to TRBD1 (6 bases). Looked up from germline, CDR1 is MNHNY and CDR2 is SVGAGI (reference sequence). This CDR3 has 14 residues. Trimming pared 6 bases from V and 1 base from J, leaving 12 bases between. The CDR3 protein is CASRIGQFQETQYF. The CDR3 coding sequence is TGTGCCAGCAGAATAGGACAGTTCCAAGAGACCCAGTACTTC.

This CDR3 reads CASSPKGNQPQHF. The CDR3 DNA reads TGTGCCAGTAGTCCTAAGGGCAATCAGCCCCAGCATTTT. The chain carries TRBV19 and TRBJ1-5; unclear D gene. This CDR3 region has 13 residues. V gave up 5 bases and J gave up 2 bases, with 7 bases separating them. The germline V gene encodes CDR1 LNHDA and CDR2 SQIVND (reference sequence).

Only a few counts were recorded for this clone. The chain is built from TRBV6-1 and TRBJ1-1; tentative D call: TRBD1 (6 bases). V lost 0 bases and J 1 base, leaving 24 bases between the germline ends. The germline V gene has CDR1 MNHNS and CDR2 SASEGT. The CDR3 runs to 20 residues. The chain's CDR3 is CASSEALKGTKLLKNTEAFF. In nucleotides, the CDR3 is TGTGCCAGCAGTGAAGCGCTTAAGGGGACAAAGTTACTCAAGAACACTGAAGCTTTCTTT.

This chain connects TRBV7-9 to TRBJ2-4, with D perhaps TRBD1 or TRBD2 (5 bases each). The CDR3 consists of 14 residues. Germline V lookup: CDR1 SEHNR, CDR2 FQNEAQ (reference sequence). The V end was cut by 4 bases, the J end by 8 bases, with 15 bases between. The CDR3 reads CASSSNSRGDIQYF. CDR3 coding DNA: TGTGCCAGCAGCTCCAACAGTCGAGGGGACATTCAGTACTTC.